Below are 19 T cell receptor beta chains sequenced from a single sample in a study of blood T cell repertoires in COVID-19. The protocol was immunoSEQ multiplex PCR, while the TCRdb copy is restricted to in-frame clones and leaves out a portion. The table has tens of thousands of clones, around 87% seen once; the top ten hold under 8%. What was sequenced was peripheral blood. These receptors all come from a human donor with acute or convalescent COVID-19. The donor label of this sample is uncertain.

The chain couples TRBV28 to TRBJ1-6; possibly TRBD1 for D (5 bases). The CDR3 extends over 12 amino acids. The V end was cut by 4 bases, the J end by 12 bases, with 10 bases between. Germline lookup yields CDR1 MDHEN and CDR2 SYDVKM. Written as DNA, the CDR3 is TGTGCCAGCAGTTCTCAGGGCCTACCCCTCCACTTT. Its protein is CASSSQGLPLHF. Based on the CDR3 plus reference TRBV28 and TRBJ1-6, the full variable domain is DVKVTQSSRYLVKRTGEKVFLECVQDMDHENMFWYRQDPGLGLRLIYFSYDVKMKEKGDIPEGYSVSREKKERFSLILESASTNQTSMYLCASSSQGLPLHFGNGTRLTVT.

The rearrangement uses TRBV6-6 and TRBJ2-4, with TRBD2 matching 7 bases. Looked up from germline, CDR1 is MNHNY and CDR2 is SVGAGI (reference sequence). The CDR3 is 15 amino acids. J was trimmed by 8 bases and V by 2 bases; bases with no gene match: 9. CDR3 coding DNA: TGTGCCAGCAGTTACCAAGACCAGGGAGGGGACATTCAGTACTTC. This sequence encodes CASSYQDQGGDIQYF.

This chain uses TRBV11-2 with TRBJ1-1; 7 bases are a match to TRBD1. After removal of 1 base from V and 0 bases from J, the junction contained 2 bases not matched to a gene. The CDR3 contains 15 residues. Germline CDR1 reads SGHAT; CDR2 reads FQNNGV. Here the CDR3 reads CASSLVGTVNTEAFF. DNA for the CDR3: TGTGCCAGCAGCTTAGTGGGGACAGTGAACACTGAAGCTTTCTTT.

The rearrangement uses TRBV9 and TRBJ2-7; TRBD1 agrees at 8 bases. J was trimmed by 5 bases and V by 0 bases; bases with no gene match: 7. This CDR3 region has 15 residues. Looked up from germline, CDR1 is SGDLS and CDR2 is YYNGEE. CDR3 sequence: CASSVGGQGNDEQYF. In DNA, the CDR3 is TGTGCCAGCAGCGTAGGTGGACAGGGTAATGACGAGCAGTACTTC.

CDR3 amino acids: CASSIYRGTNEKLFF. The CDR3 nucleotides read TGTGCCAGCAGTATCTACAGGGGAACTAATGAAAAACTGTTTTTT. The chain carries TRBV28 and TRBJ1-4; 7 nucleotides agree with TRBD1. This CDR3 contains 15 residues. V lost 5 bases and J lost 1; bases outside the gene matches: 4. Germline values: CDR1 MDHEN, CDR2 SYDVKM.

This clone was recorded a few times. CDR3 DNA: TGTGCCAGCAGCCCCATGGGGGGTTTCCAGAACGAGCAGTACTTC. It translates to CASSPMGGFQNEQYF. The chain couples TRBV13 to TRBJ2-7, with a possible D match to TRBD2 (6 bases). Germline assignment: CDR1 PRHDT and CDR2 FYEKMQ (reference sequence). Trimming took off 5 bases at V and 5 bases at J, with 19 bases between the two ends. CDR3 length: 15 amino acids.

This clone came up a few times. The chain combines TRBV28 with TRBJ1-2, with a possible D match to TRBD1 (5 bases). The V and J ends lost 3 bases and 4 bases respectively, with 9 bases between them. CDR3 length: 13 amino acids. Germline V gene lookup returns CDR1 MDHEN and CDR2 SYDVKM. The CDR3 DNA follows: TGTGCCAGCAGTTTGAGGACACTCTATGGCTACACCTTC. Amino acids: CASSLRTLYGYTF.

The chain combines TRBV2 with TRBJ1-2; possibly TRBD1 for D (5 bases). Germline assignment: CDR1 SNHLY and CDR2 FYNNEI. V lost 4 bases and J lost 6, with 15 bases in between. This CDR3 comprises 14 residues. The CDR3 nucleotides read TGTGCCAGCAGTGGGGACTCCCGGGCAGATGGCTACACCTTC. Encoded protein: CASSGDSRADGYTF.

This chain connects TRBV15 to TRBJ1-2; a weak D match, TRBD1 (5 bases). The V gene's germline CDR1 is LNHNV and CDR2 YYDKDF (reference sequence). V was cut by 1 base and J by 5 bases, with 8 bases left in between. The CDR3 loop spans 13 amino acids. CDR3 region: CATSRGQSYGYTF. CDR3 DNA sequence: TGTGCCACCAGCAGAGGACAGAGTTATGGCTACACCTTC. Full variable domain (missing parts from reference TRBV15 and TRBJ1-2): DAMVIQNPRYQVTQFGKPVTLSCSQTLNHNVMYWYQQKSSQAPKLLFHYYDKDFNNEADTPDNFQSRRPNTSFCFLDIRSPGLGDTAMYLCATSRGQSYGYTFGSGTRLTVV.

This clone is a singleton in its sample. DNA for the CDR3: TGTGCCAGCAGCTTGGCCGTGCGGGGGATCCTCGATGAGCAGTTCTTC. It codes for CASSLAVRGILDEQFF. V and J are TRBV5-6 and TRBJ2-1; 7 bases fit TRBD2. V dropped 0 bases and J dropped 8; count of bases not matched to a gene: 11. From germline, CDR1 is SGHDT and CDR2 YYEEEE. The CDR3 has 16 residues.

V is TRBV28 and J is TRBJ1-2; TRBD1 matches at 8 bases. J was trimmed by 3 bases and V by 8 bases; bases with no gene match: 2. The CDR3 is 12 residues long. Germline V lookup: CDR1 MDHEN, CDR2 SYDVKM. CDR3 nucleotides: TGTGCCAGCCTGGGACAGGACTATGGCTACACCTTC. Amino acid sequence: CASLGQDYGYTF.

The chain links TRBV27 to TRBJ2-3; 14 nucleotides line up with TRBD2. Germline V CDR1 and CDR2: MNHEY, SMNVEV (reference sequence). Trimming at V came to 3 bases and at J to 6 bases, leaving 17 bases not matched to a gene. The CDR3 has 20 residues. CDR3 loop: CASSLPPGLAGDPTEDTQYF. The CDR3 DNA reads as TGTGCCAGCAGTTTGCCGCCGGGACTAGCGGGGGACCCAACGGAGGATACGCAGTATTTT.

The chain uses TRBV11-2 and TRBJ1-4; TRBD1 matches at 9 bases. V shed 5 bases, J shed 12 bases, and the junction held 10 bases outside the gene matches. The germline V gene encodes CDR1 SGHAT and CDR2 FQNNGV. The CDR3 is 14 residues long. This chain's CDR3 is CASSEGTGNGELFF. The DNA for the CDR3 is TGTGCCAGCAGCGAGGGGACAGGGAATGGGGAACTGTTTTTT.

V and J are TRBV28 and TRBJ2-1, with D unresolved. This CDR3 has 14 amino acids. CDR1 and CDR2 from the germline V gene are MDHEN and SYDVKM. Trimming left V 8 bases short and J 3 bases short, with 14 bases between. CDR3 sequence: CASHRIGFYNEQFF. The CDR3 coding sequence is TGTGCCAGCCACCGGATCGGGTTCTACAATGAGCAGTTCTTC.

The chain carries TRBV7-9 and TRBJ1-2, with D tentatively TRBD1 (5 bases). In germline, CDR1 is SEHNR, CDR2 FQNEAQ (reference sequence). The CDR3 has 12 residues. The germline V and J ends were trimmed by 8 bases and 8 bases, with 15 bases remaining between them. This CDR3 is CASGAALGGYTF. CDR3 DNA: TGTGCCAGCGGGGCCGCGTTGGGGGGCTACACCTTC.

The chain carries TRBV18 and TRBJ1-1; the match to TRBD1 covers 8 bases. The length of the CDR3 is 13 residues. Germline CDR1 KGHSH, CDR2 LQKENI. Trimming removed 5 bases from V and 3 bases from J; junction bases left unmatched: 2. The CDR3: CASSKTGDTEAFF. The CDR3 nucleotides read TGTGCCAGCTCAAAGACAGGGGACACTGAAGCTTTCTTT.

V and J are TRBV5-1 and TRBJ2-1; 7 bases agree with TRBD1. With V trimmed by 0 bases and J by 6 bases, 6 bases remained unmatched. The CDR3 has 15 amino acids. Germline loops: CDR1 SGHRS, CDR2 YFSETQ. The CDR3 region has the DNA TGCGCCAGCAGCTTGGACAGGGGACCATCCAATGAGCAGTTCTTC. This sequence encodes CASSLDRGPSNEQFF. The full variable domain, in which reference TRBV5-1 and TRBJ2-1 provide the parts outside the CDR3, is KAGVTQTPRYLIKTRGQQVTLSCSPISGHRSVSWYQQTPGQGLQFLFEYFSETQRNKGNFPGRFSGRQFSNSRSEMNVSTLELGDSALYLCASSLDRGPSNEQFFGPGTRLTVL.

The CDR3 region has the DNA TGTGCCAGCAGCCAGGGACAGCAGAACACCGGGGAGCTGTTTTTT. Amino acid sequence: CASSQGQQNTGELFF. The chain recombines TRBV11-2 with TRBJ2-2; 7 bases align to TRBD1. This CDR3 spans 15 amino acids. Germline loops: CDR1 SGHAT, CDR2 FQNNGV. J gave up 1 base and V 5 bases, and 4 bases lay outside the gene matches.

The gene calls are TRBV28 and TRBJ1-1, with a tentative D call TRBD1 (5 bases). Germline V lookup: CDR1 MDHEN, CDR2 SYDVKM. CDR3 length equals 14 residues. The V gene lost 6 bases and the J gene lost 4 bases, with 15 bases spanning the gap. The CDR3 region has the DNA TGTGCCAGCAGCCCCCCCGACAGAAGCACTGAAGCTTTCTTT. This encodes CASSPPDRSTEAFF.